These 27 T cell receptor beta chains originate from one sample sequenced in a study of CD8 T cells in Susac syndrome. Roughly 0.5 to 1 ug RNA was reverse transcribed with random hexamers. TCRdb itself ran the immunoSEQ multiplex PCR reads through MiXCR, one entry per CDR3 protein. The data contain about 190,000 distinct CDR3 sequences, around 93% of them singletons. Sequenced material: CD4+ T cells from PBMCs. Receptors originate from a human donor in good health.

The gene calls are TRBV5-1 and TRBJ2-6; 9 nucleotides align to TRBD1. CDR1 SGHRS and CDR2 YFSETQ come from the germline V gene. The V and J ends lost 5 bases and 1 base, in that order; junction bases with no gene match: 10. The CDR3 consists of 18 residues. CDR3 residues: CASSFSTGGRSGANVLTF. CDR3 DNA: TGCGCCAGCAGTTTCTCGACAGGGGGGAGATCTGGGGCCAACGTCCTGACTTTC.

This chain joins TRBV20-1 and TRBJ2-7; D is possibly TRBD2 (6 bases). The CDR3 length is 13 residues. Germline-derived CDR1 and CDR2 are DFQATT and SNEGSKA (reference sequence). V was clipped by 1 base and J by 2 bases, with 9 bases between them. CDR3 in amino acids: CSARVAGPYEQYF. CDR3 coding DNA: TGCAGTGCTAGAGTGGCGGGGCCCTACGAGCAGTACTTC.

V gene TRBV19 combines with J gene TRBJ1-2; TRBD1 agrees at 8 bases. This CDR3 spans 14 amino acids. V was clipped by 5 bases and J by 4 bases; unmatched bases: 6. CDR1 is LNHDA, CDR2 SQIVND, per germline (reference sequence). The CDR3 nucleotides are TGTGCCAGTAGTTGGGGGACAGGCGCCTATGGCTACACCTTC. This codes for CASSWGTGAYGYTF.

The V and J genes are TRBV6-6 and TRBJ2-3; D remains ambiguous. In germline, CDR1 is MNHNY, CDR2 SVGAGI (reference sequence). The CDR3 has 14 amino acids. The V end was cut by 2 bases, the J end by 2 bases, with 8 bases between. CDR3 sequence: CASSYTRPTDTQYF. CDR3 nucleotide sequence: TGTGCCAGCAGTTACACGAGGCCCACAGATACGCAGTATTTT.

This chain links TRBV16 with TRBJ1-6, with D tentatively TRBD1 (5 bases). Trimming shortened V by 0 bases and J by 5 bases, and 8 bases separated the two germline ends. CDR1 KGHSY and CDR2 FQNENV come from the germline V gene. The CDR3 is 15 residues long. CDR3 sequence (DNA): TGTGCCAGCAGCCAATCGGGGCAGAATAATTCACCCCTCCACTTT. Translated, it gives CASSQSGQNNSPLHF.

The chain links TRBV29-1 to TRBJ2-1; D possibly matches TRBD1 or TRBD2 (5 bases each). Germline values: CDR1 SQVTM, CDR2 ANQGSEA. The CDR3 spans 14 residues. V was shortened by 1 base and J by 4 bases, with 11 bases between the two germline ends. In DNA, the CDR3 is TGCAGCGTTGAAGGAGGGGACGTTTACAATGAGCAGTTCTTC. Its protein product is CSVEGGDVYNEQFF.

The chain recombines TRBV6-2 or TRBV6-3 with TRBJ2-7; maybe TRBD2 (5 bases). This CDR3 region has 14 residues. Germline CDR1 MNHEY, CDR2 SVGEGT. The germline V and J ends were trimmed by 5 bases and 2 bases, with 13 bases remaining between them. The CDR3 DNA reads TGTGCCAGCAGTGTGAGCGGAGGTCCCTACGAGCAGTACGTC. This encodes CASSVSGGPYEQYV.

This clonotype was detected only once. This chain joins TRBV4-2 and TRBJ1-2; 7 positions agree with TRBD1. The CDR3 length is 15 residues. Germline-derived CDR1 and CDR2 are LGHNA and YNFKEQ. Trimming at V came to 0 bases and at J to 4 bases, leaving 5 bases not matched to a gene. CDR3 sequence reads: CASSQDIRDSYGYTF. The DNA for the CDR3 is TGTGCCAGCAGCCAAGATATTCGGGACAGCTATGGCTACACCTTC.

The chain uses TRBV5-1 and TRBJ2-2; no clear D gene. Germline assignment: CDR1 SGHRS and CDR2 YFSETQ. The CDR3 runs 15 residues. With 3 bases removed from V and 2 bases from J, the gap between germline ends came to 11 bases. Written as DNA, the CDR3 is TGCGCCAGCAGCTCATGGCAGATCAACACCGGGGAGCTGTTTTTT. This translates into CASSSWQINTGELFF.

This chain links TRBV5-1 with TRBJ1-1; unclear D gene. The germline V gene has CDR1 SGHRS and CDR2 YFSETQ. CDR3 length equals 12 residues. V was cut by 2 bases and J by 4 bases, with 6 bases left in between. The CDR3 DNA is TGCGCCAGCAGCTTTGTGGGCACTGAAGCTTTCTTT. Residues: CASSFVGTEAFF.

This chain links TRBV12-3 or TRBV12-4 with TRBJ2-7; tentative D call: TRBD1 (5 bases). The V and J ends lost 7 bases and 2 bases respectively, with 12 bases between them. The CDR3 consists of 13 residues. CDR3 sequence (DNA): TGTGCCAGCAAGGCTACAGGCACCTACGAGCAGTACTTC. Translating it yields CASKATGTYEQYF.

This chain links TRBV29-1 with TRBJ2-1; the match to TRBD1 covers 9 bases. The CDR3 has 14 amino acids. V dropped 2 bases and J dropped 4; count of bases not matched to a gene: 3. Germline CDR1 is SQVTM and CDR2 is ANQGSEA. The CDR3: CSVETTGGYNEQFF. The CDR3 DNA reads as TGCAGCGTTGAAACGACAGGGGGGTACAATGAGCAGTTCTTC.

The rearrangement uses TRBV6-5 and TRBJ1-2, with D possibly TRBD1 on 5 matching bases. The germline V gene has CDR1 MNHEY and CDR2 SVGAGI. V lost 2 bases and J lost 8, with 12 bases in between. The CDR3 is 13 residues long. This CDR3 reads CASSYISEGGYTF. Here the CDR3 DNA reads TGTGCCAGCAGTTACATCTCCGAGGGGGGCTACACCTTC.

The chain employs TRBV6-6 and TRBJ1-1, with D hard to call. The CDR3 covers 13 residues. V shed 2 bases and J shed 6 bases, with 10 bases lying between them. The V gene's germline CDR1 is MNHNY and CDR2 SVGAGI (reference sequence). CDR3 sequence reads: CASSYPGMSEAFF. The CDR3 DNA reads as TGTGCCAGCAGTTACCCCGGGATGTCTGAAGCTTTCTTT.

This clonotype was observed a few times. V gene TRBV6-5 combines with J gene TRBJ1-6, with unresolved D. Germline CDR1 reads MNHEY; CDR2 reads SVGAGI. The V end was cut by 5 bases, the J end by 14 bases, with 22 bases between. The CDR3 covers 15 residues. The CDR3 bases are TGTGCCAGCAGTACTACGACGGGTTCCCCGGGAGCCCTCCACTTT. This gives the protein CASSTTTGSPGALHF.

The rearrangement uses TRBV12-3 or TRBV12-4 and TRBJ1-6; no firm D call. The CDR3 length is 14 residues. The V end lost 6 bases, the J end lost 2 bases, and 8 bases lay between the germline ends. This CDR3 reads CASSPGTYNSPLHF. The CDR3 coding sequence is TGTGCCAGCAGCCCCGGGACCTATAATTCACCCCTCCACTTT.

This rearrangement joins TRBV4-2 to TRBJ2-3; D gene uncertain. V was pared by 0 bases and J by 3 bases, with 7 bases between. From germline, CDR1 is LGHNA and CDR2 YNFKEQ. CDR3 size: 14 residues. The CDR3 sequence: CASSQDSRTDTQYF. In DNA, the CDR3 is TGTGCCAGCAGCCAAGATTCCAGGACAGATACGCAGTATTTT.

A single count supports this clonotype. The chain has TRBV28 and TRBJ1-1, with D perhaps matching TRBD1 (5 bases). Looked up from germline, CDR1 is MDHEN and CDR2 is SYDVKM. The CDR3 has 12 amino acids. With 6 bases removed from V and 7 bases from J, the gap between germline ends came to 12 bases. CDR3 amino acids: CASREGRIEAFF. CDR3 nucleotides: TGTGCCAGCAGGGAGGGGAGGATTGAAGCTTTCTTT.

This sequence joins TRBV7-2 and TRBJ1-6, with D possibly TRBD1 on 5 matching bases. Germline lookup yields CDR1 SGHTA and CDR2 FQGNSA. This CDR3 is 14 amino acids long. V lost 5 bases, J lost 7 bases, and 12 bases lay in between. The DNA for the CDR3 is TGTGCCAGCAGCCAAACAGGTTTCAATTCACCCCTCCACTTT. Protein sequence: CASSQTGFNSPLHF.

V usage is TRBV30 and J usage is TRBJ1-2; D gene unclear. Per germline, CDR1 GTSNPN and CDR2 SVGIG (reference sequence). This CDR3 comprises 11 residues. Trimming left V 4 bases short and J 5 bases short, with 8 bases between. The chain's CDR3 is CAWKPKYGYTF. The CDR3 DNA sequence: TGTGCCTGGAAGCCCAAATATGGCTACACCTTC.

The chain links TRBV14 to TRBJ2-5; 7 bases line up with TRBD2. This CDR3 has 18 residues. Trimming removed 0 bases from V and 7 bases from J; junction bases left unmatched: 17. Germline assignment: CDR1 SGHDN and CDR2 FVKESK. CDR3 DNA sequence: TGTGCCAGCAGCCAAGATCTCGGACCGGGGGGTCTTCGCGGGACCCAGTACTTC. This codes for CASSQDLGPGGLRGTQYF. Combining the CDR3 with reference TRBV14 and TRBJ2-5 gives the whole variable domain EAGVTQFPSHSVIEKGQTVTLRCDPISGHDNLYWYRRVMGKEIKFLLHFVKESKQDESGMPNNRFLAERTGGTYSTLKVQPAELEDSGVYFCASSQDLGPGGLRGTQYFGPGTRLLVL.

The chain has TRBV29-1 and TRBJ1-1; D is ambiguous. The CDR3 covers 13 residues. Germline values: CDR1 SQVTM, CDR2 ANQGSEA. Trimming removed 0 bases at V and 1 base at J, with 6 bases between. The CDR3 DNA follows: TGCAGCGTTGAAGACAAGGGGAACACTGAAGCTTTCTTT. It codes for CSVEDKGNTEAFF.

This sequence joins TRBV27 and TRBJ2-1; 7 bases map to TRBD1. CDR3 size: 17 residues. Germline CDR1 is MNHEY and CDR2 is SMNVEV (reference sequence). Trimming removed 5 bases from V and 0 bases from J; junction bases left unmatched: 10. CDR3 sequence reads: CASSLPRTGFSYNEQFF. In DNA form, the CDR3 reads TGTGCCAGCAGTCTCCCCAGGACAGGATTCTCCTACAATGAGCAGTTCTTC.

The V and J genes are TRBV24-1 and TRBJ1-2; tentative D call: TRBD1 (6 bases). The CDR3 sequence is 16 residues long. The germline gives CDR1 KGHDR, CDR2 SFDVKD. The V and J ends lost 4 bases and 0 bases respectively, with 14 bases between them. CDR3 residues: CATSDPRTVTNYGYTF. The CDR3 DNA reads as TGTGCCACCAGTGACCCACGGACAGTTACTAACTATGGCTACACCTTC.

V usage is TRBV7-2 and J usage is TRBJ2-5, with 8 bases matching TRBD2. The CDR3 is made up of 16 amino acids. The germline CDR1 and CDR2 sequences are SGHTA and FQGNSA. With V trimmed by 1 base and J by 3 bases, 7 bases remained unmatched. The CDR3 spells CASSLDMAGGKETQYF. CDR3 DNA: TGTGCCAGCAGCTTAGATATGGCGGGGGGTAAAGAGACCCAGTACTTC.

The CDR3 spells CASSLDGNTQYF. The CDR3, as DNA: TGCGCCAGCAGCTTGGACGGAAATACGCAGTATTTT. The J gene is TRBJ2-3, the V gene TRBV5-1, with no clear D. Germline V CDR1 and CDR2: SGHRS, YFSETQ. CDR3 length equals 12 residues. Deletions cut 0 bases from V and 7 bases from J, with 6 bases between.

The V call is TRBV6-2 or TRBV6-3, the J call TRBJ1-2; no definite D call. The CDR3 covers 14 residues. Per germline, CDR1 MNHEY and CDR2 SVGEGT. The V end lost 6 bases, the J end lost 5 bases, and 16 bases lay between the germline ends. The CDR3 region is CASRLDGRRYGYTF. For the CDR3, the DNA is TGTGCCAGCAGGCTGGACGGACGGAGGTATGGCTACACCTTC.